The 28 T cell receptor beta chains below come from one sample, sequenced in a study of blood T cell repertoires in COVID-19. This table comes from immunoSEQ multiplex PCR, and its TCRdb copy is limited to in-frame clones, with some not included. The sample lists around 300,000 clones; approximately 82% were seen once. The sequencing input was peripheral blood. These receptors were obtained from a man in his thirties or forties with active or convalescent COVID-19.

Worth noting for this clone: Likely a read error: the CDR3 ends without its conserved phenylalanine or tryptophan. No DNA is shown, since the ends of the CDR3 on it are uncertain; the CDR3 is the one TCRdb lists. The chain is built from TRBV30 and TRBJ1-2; TRBD1, the table's D call, lacks a check against the DNA. The germline CDR1 and CDR2 sequences are GTSNPN and SVGIG (reference sequence). The CDR3 spans 13 amino acids, including both terminal residues. The CDR3 sequence is CAWSLGKGGYFPG.

This clone was observed once. The chain has TRBV5-1 and TRBJ2-7, with D uncertain. Germline V gene sequence: CDR1 SGHRS, CDR2 YFSETQ. The CDR3 runs to 13 residues. V lost 4 bases and J 9 bases, leaving 17 bases between the germline ends. CDR3 residues: CASSLSAQSVQYF. CDR3 nucleotides: TGCGCCAGCAGCCTCAGCGCCCAGTCAGTGCAGTACTTC.

The chain has TRBV7-2 and TRBJ2-7, with 15 bases matching TRBD2. CDR1 and CDR2 from the germline V gene are SGHTA and FQGNSA. V lost 4 bases, J lost 4 bases, and 5 bases stayed unmatched. The CDR3 runs to 16 residues. The CDR3 DNA sequence: TGTGCCAGCAGCTCGTTTGGGACTAGCGGGAGGTACGAGCAGTACTTC. Translating gives CASSSFGTSGRYEQYF.

The chain employs TRBV9 and TRBJ2-2; D gene unclear. This CDR3 has 12 amino acids. Per germline, CDR1 SGDLS and CDR2 YYNGEE. Trimming took off 3 bases at V and 5 bases at J, with 5 bases between the two ends. In nucleotides, the CDR3 is TGTGCCAGCAGCGGAGAAACCGGGGAGCTGTTTTTT. This sequence encodes CASSGETGELFF.

The sample holds one count of this clone. This chain uses TRBV29-1 with TRBJ2-1; 15 nucleotides align to TRBD2. Germline V lookup: CDR1 SQVTM, CDR2 ANQGSEA. This CDR3 contains 17 residues. The junction had 9 bases not matched to a gene; V was cut back by 5 bases and J by 4 bases. CDR3 region: CSVCTGLAGGRYNEQFF. The CDR3 bases are TGCAGCGTTTGCACGGGACTAGCGGGAGGCCGTTACAATGAGCAGTTCTTC.

This chain joins TRBV19 and TRBJ1-5; D remains unclear. This CDR3 comprises 12 residues. Trimming stripped 6 bases from V and 5 bases from J, with 8 bases between. Germline CDR1 is LNHDA and CDR2 is SQIVND (reference sequence). The CDR3 nucleotides read TGTGCCAGTAGACCAGAGGATCAGCCCCAGCATTTT. It codes for CASRPEDQPQHF.

This clone showed up just once. The V call is TRBV10-3, the J call TRBJ2-1; 12 bases match TRBD2. With V trimmed by 1 base and J by 5 bases, 6 bases remained unmatched. Germline CDR1 and CDR2: ENHRY and SYGVKD. CDR3 length equals 17 residues. CDR3 in amino acids: CAISELPSGGANNEQFF. The CDR3 DNA reads TGTGCCATCAGTGAGTTACCTAGCGGGGGGGCCAACAATGAGCAGTTCTTC.

This clone was seen only a few times. The chain couples TRBV10-3 to TRBJ2-3; D is possibly TRBD2 (6 bases). This CDR3 spans 15 amino acids. The germline V gene has CDR1 ENHRY and CDR2 SYGVKD. V lost 4 bases, J lost 0 bases, and 11 bases lay in between. The CDR3 loop is CAISGGTPSTDTQYF. As DNA, the CDR3 is TGTGCCATCAGTGGCGGGACCCCAAGCACAGATACGCAGTATTTT.

The V and J genes are TRBV6-5 and TRBJ2-2; unclear D gene. In germline, CDR1 is MNHEY, CDR2 SVGAGI. CDR3 length equals 11 residues. The V end was cut by 7 bases, the J end by 4 bases, with 4 bases between. The CDR3 spells CASTRTGELFF. The CDR3 DNA follows: TGTGCCAGCACCCGCACCGGGGAGCTGTTTTTT.

This rearrangement joins TRBV5-5 to TRBJ1-3, with D possibly being TRBD1 (6 bases). The CDR3 consists of 15 residues. Per germline, CDR1 SGHKS and CDR2 YYEKEE (reference sequence). Trimming removed 2 bases at V and 4 bases at J, with 13 bases between. For the CDR3, the DNA is TGTGCCAGCAGCTTTCAGGGGCTCGACGGAAACACCATATATTTT. Its translation is CASSFQGLDGNTIYF.

The chain is built from TRBV27 and TRBJ2-7; D is possibly TRBD2 (6 bases). The CDR3 runs 17 residues. Per the germline V gene, CDR1 is MNHEY and CDR2 is SMNVEV (reference sequence). V lost 8 bases and J lost 2, with 25 bases in between. The CDR3 region is CASGPGPVGGLTYEQYF. DNA of the CDR3: TGTGCCAGCGGCCCAGGACCGGTCGGGGGACTGACCTACGAGCAGTACTTC.

This chain uses TRBV25-1 with TRBJ2-1; a weak D match, TRBD1 (5 bases). Per the germline V gene, CDR1 is MGHDK and CDR2 is SYGVNS. This CDR3 spans 13 amino acids. V was trimmed by 5 bases and J by 5 bases, leaving 10 bases between them. Here the CDR3 reads CASSQGLHNEQFF. CDR3 nucleotide sequence: TGTGCCAGCAGTCAGGGCTTACACAATGAGCAGTTCTTC.

This clone showed up just a few times. This chain connects TRBV12-3 or TRBV12-4 to TRBJ2-7; D remains ambiguous. The V and J ends lost 0 bases and 7 bases respectively, with 4 bases between them. CDR3 length: 11 residues. DNA for the CDR3: TGTGCCAGCAGTTTAGCGAGGGAGCAGTACTTC. This translates into CASSLAREQYF.

The CDR3 loop is CASRGQNSNQPQHF. In DNA, the CDR3 is TGTGCCAGCAGAGGACAGAATAGCAATCAGCCCCAGCATTTT. This sequence joins TRBV6-6 and TRBJ1-5; possible D gene TRBD1, 6 bases. CDR1 and CDR2 (germline): MNHNY, SVGAGI (reference sequence). There are 14 residues in the CDR3. Trimming stripped 6 bases from V and 0 bases from J, with 9 bases between.

CDR3 region: CASSLDYQGSVEKLFF. CDR3 in DNA: TGTGCCAGCAGCTTAGACTACCAGGGCAGCGTTGAAAAACTGTTTTTT. The V call is TRBV7-2, the J call TRBJ1-4, with a tentative D call TRBD1 (5 bases). V was clipped by 1 base and J by 7 bases, with 16 bases between them. The CDR3 totals 16 residues. The germline gives CDR1 SGHTA, CDR2 FQGNSA.

The rearrangement uses TRBV29-1 and TRBJ1-2, with D tentatively TRBD1 (5 bases). V lost 6 bases to trimming and J lost 8 bases, with 13 bases between them. This CDR3 has 11 residues. The germline gives CDR1 SQVTM, CDR2 ANQGSEA. CDR3 bases: TGCAGCGTGCACTCAGGGTTGGGCTACACCTTC. It specifies CSVHSGLGYTF.

The chain is built from TRBV12-3 or TRBV12-4 and TRBJ1-2; D ambiguous. V was pared by 1 base and J by 4 bases, with 7 bases between. The CDR3 contains 13 residues. CDR3 DNA: TGTGCCAGCAGTTTAGGGGAGCCCTATGGCTACACCTTC. Translating gives CASSLGEPYGYTF.

The rearrangement joins TRBV7-2 to TRBJ2-1; 9 bases line up with TRBD2. V shed 0 bases, J shed 4 bases, and the junction held 7 bases outside the gene matches. The CDR3 runs to 17 residues. The V gene's germline CDR1 is SGHTA and CDR2 FQGNSA. The CDR3 is CASSLAAGGPHYNEQFF. The CDR3 bases are TGTGCCAGCAGCTTAGCGGCGGGAGGGCCTCATTACAATGAGCAGTTCTTC.

This clone was observed a few times. The rearrangement joins TRBV28 to TRBJ1-1; TRBD1 is a possible D gene (6 bases). Germline loops: CDR1 MDHEN, CDR2 SYDVKM. The CDR3 spans 14 residues. Trimming shortened V by 3 bases and J by 1 base, and 9 bases separated the two germline ends. Here the CDR3 DNA reads TGTGCCAGCAGTTTCGCCAGGGGGAACACTGAAGCTTTCTTT. Protein sequence: CASSFARGNTEAFF.

This sequence joins TRBV21-1 and TRBJ2-1; TRBD1, as called in the table, went unchecked against the DNA. TRBV21-1 is a known pseudogene. The CDR3 has 15 residues. CDR3 amino acids: CASSKAGQLVNEQFF. The CDR3 region has the DNA TGTGCCAGCAGCAAAGCAGGACAGCTTGTGAATGAGCAGTTCTTC.

This rearrangement joins TRBV6-4 to TRBJ2-3; TRBD2 agrees at 11 bases. After removal of 0 bases from V and 4 bases from J, the junction contained 3 bases not matched to a gene. Germline V gene lookup returns CDR1 MRHNA and CDR2 SNTAGT. The CDR3 loop spans 16 amino acids. CDR3 residues: CASSDSSTSGADTQYF. CDR3 in DNA: TGTGCCAGCAGTGACTCTTCGACTAGCGGGGCAGATACGCAGTATTTT.

The chain combines TRBV28 with TRBJ2-5; 7 bases align to TRBD2. The trim removed 4 bases at V and 3 bases at J, leaving 8 bases unmatched. Germline values: CDR1 MDHEN, CDR2 SYDVKM. The CDR3 consists of 15 residues. This CDR3 is CASSSRLATEETQYF. The DNA of the CDR3 is TGTGCCAGCAGTTCCCGACTAGCTACTGAAGAGACCCAGTACTTC. The entire variable domain, with the rest obtained from reference TRBV28 and TRBJ2-5, is as follows: DVKVTQSSRYLVKRTGEKVFLECVQDMDHENMFWYRQDPGLGLRLIYFSYDVKMKEKGDIPEGYSVSREKKERFSLILESASTNQTSMYLCASSSRLATEETQYFGPGTRLLVL.

V is TRBV11-3 and J is TRBJ1-1; D remains ambiguous. This CDR3 comprises 14 residues. Germline V gene sequence: CDR1 SGHNT, CDR2 YENEEA. Trimming took 1 base from V and 0 from J, leaving 6 bases between them. This chain's CDR3 is CASSLAGVNTEAFF. The CDR3 DNA follows: TGTGCCAGCAGCTTAGCGGGAGTGAACACTGAAGCTTTCTTT.

The V gene is TRBV27, the J gene TRBJ2-1, with a weak D call TRBD2 (5 bases). CDR3 length equals 11 residues. CDR1 and CDR2 (germline): MNHEY, SMNVEV (reference sequence). With 2 bases removed from V and 11 bases from J, the gap between germline ends came to 7 bases. CDR3 bases: TGTGCCAGCAGTTTAGGGAGTCAGCAGTTCTTC. This translates into CASSLGSQQFF.

The chain is built from TRBV7-3 and TRBJ2-1, with TRBD1 as a possible D gene (7 bases). Germline V gene lookup returns CDR1 SGHTA and CDR2 FQGTGA. CDR3 length equals 19 residues. The germline V and J ends were trimmed by 5 bases and 4 bases, with 27 bases remaining between them. Here the CDR3 reads CASSQRAAQGGPFYNEQFF. CDR3 sequence (DNA): TGTGCCAGCAGCCAAAGGGCGGCTCAGGGGGGCCCCTTTTACAATGAGCAGTTCTTC. Together with reference TRBV7-3 and TRBJ2-1, the CDR3 gives the full variable domain: GAGVSQTPSNKVTEKGKYVELRCDPISGHTALYWYRQSLGQGPEFLIYFQGTGAADDSGLPNDRFFAVRPEGSVSTLKIQRTERGDSAVYLCASSQRAAQGGPFYNEQFFGPGTRLTVL.

V and J are TRBV11-3 and TRBJ2-7; 7 bases are a match to TRBD1. Germline loops: CDR1 SGHNT, CDR2 YENEEA. CDR3 size: 14 residues. The junction had 4 bases not matched to a gene; V was cut back by 5 bases and J by 0 bases. The CDR3 loop is CASSPWDSSYEQYF. The CDR3 nucleotides are TGTGCCAGCAGCCCCTGGGACAGCTCCTACGAGCAGTACTTC.

This chain links TRBV19 with TRBJ2-6; D is perhaps TRBD1 (5 bases). The ends were cut back, 0 bases at V and 2 bases at J, with 5 bases in the middle. Germline CDR1 LNHDA, CDR2 SQIVND (reference sequence). CDR3 length: 15 residues. The CDR3 sequence: CASSIDRAGANVLTF. In DNA, the CDR3 is TGTGCCAGTAGTATAGACAGGGCTGGGGCCAACGTCCTGACTTTC.

The chain employs TRBV4-1 and TRBJ2-1, with 13 bases identical to TRBD2. The V segment lost 4 bases and the J segment 5 bases; nucleotides outside the gene matches: 8. CDR3 length equals 17 residues. Germline CDR1 and CDR2: MGHRA and YSYEKL. The CDR3 loop is CASSPPWTSGGNNEQFF. In DNA form, the CDR3 reads TGCGCCAGCAGCCCCCCATGGACTAGCGGGGGAAACAATGAGCAGTTCTTC.